Described below is a single TCR beta chain sequence and its context. What it binds is not known. A single base separates this from a much larger clone, so it may be a read error. Breast cancer patients provided tissue from their axillary draining lymph nodes. The data were obtained in a study of breast tumors, draining lymph nodes, adjacent tissues. TCRdb recomputed calls from the multiplex PCR reads with MiXCR, one row per CDR3 protein. The profile shows roughly 100,000 distinct CDR3 sequences, 30% of them singletons. Study-level results: Tumor TCR diversity was below lymph nodes but above nontumor tissue. Tumor and nontumor repertoires were significantly more similar in luminal-like than in basal-like breast cancer. The data were judged consistent with most tumor T cells coming from lymph node and expanding in tumor.

The CDR3 contains 14 residues. Germline V lookup: CDR1 DFQATT, CDR2 SNEGSKA (reference sequence). This chain connects TRBV20-1 to TRBJ2-1, with D possibly TRBD1 on 5 matching bases. The receptor's source is a female donor with breast cancer. Some clones in this sample may be carry-over from other donors' samples. The sequencing sample was made of axillary lymph node tissue. CDR3 sequence (DNA): TGCAGTGCTAGTCGAGGCAGGGATTACACTGAGCAGTTCTTC. It translates to CSASRGRDYTEQFF.